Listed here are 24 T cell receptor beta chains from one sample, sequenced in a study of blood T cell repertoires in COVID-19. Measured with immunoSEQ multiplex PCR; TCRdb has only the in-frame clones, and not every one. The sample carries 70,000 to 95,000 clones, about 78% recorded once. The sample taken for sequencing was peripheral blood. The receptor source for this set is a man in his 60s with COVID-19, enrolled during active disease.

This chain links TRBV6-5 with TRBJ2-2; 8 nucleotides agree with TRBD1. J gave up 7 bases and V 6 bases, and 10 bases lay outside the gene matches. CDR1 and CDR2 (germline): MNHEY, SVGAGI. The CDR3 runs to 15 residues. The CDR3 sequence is CASRTGQVVGGELFF. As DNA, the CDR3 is TGTGCCAGCAGGACGGGACAGGTAGTTGGCGGGGAGCTGTTTTTT.

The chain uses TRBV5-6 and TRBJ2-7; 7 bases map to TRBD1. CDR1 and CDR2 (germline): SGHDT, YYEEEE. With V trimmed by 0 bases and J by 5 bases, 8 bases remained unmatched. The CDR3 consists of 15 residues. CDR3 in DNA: TGTGCCAGCAGCTTGGGACAGGGAAAGATCCACGAGCAGTACTTC. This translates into CASSLGQGKIHEQYF. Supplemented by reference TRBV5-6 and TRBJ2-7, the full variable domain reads DAGVTQSPTHLIKTRGQQVTLRCSPKSGHDTVSWYQQALGQGPQFIFQYYEEEERQRGNFPDRFSGHQFPNYSSELNVNALLLGDSALYLCASSLGQGKIHEQYFGPGTRLTVT.

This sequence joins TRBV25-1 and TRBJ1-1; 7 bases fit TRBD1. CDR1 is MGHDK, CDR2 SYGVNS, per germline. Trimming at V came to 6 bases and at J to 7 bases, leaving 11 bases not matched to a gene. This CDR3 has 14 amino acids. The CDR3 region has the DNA TGTGCCAGCAGAGCGACAGGGAGTGGAGGTGAAGCTTTCTTT. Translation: CASRATGSGGEAFF.

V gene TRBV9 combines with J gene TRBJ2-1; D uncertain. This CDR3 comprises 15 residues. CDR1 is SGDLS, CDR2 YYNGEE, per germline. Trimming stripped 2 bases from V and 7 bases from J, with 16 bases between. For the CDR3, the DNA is TGTGCCAGCAGCGTCCTCACCCCGGGTATGAATGAGCAGTTCTTC. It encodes CASSVLTPGMNEQFF.

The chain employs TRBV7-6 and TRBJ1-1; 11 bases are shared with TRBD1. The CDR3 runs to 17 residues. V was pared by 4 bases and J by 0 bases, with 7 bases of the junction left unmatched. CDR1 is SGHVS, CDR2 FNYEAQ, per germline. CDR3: CASSSWDRGIMNTEAFF. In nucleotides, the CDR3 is TGTGCCAGCAGCTCCTGGGACAGGGGGATCATGAACACTGAAGCTTTCTTT.

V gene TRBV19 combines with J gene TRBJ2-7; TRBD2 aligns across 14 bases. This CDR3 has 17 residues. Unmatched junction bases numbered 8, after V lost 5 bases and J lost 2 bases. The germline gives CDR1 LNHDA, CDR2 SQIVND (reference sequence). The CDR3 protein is CASSSEGGLAGAYEQYF. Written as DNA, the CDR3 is TGTGCCAGTAGTTCGGAAGGGGGACTAGCGGGGGCCTACGAGCAGTACTTC.

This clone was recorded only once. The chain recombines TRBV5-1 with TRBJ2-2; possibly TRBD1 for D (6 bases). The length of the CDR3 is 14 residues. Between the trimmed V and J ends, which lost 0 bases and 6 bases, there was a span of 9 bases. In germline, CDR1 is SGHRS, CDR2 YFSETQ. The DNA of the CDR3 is TGCGCCAGCAGCTTGGAGTCAGGGGCCGGGGAGCTGTTTTTT. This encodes CASSLESGAGELFF.

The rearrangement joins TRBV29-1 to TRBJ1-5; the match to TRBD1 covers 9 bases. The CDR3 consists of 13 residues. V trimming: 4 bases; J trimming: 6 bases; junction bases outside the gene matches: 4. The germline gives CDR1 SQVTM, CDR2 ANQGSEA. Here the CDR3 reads CSVGGQGSQPQHF. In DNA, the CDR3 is TGCAGCGTTGGAGGACAGGGGAGTCAGCCCCAGCATTTT. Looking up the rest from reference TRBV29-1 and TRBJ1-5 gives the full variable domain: SAVISQKPSRDICQRGTSLTIQCQVDSQVTMMFWYRQQPGQSLTLIATANQGSEATYESGFVIDKFPISRPNLTFSTLTVSNMSPEDSSIYLCSVGGQGSQPQHFGDGTRLSIL.

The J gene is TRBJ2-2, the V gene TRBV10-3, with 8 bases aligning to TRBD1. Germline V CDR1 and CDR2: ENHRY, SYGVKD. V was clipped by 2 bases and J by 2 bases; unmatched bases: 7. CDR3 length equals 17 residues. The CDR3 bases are TGTGCCATCAGTGAGACCGGACAGGGCTACAACACCGGGGAGCTGTTTTTT. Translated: CAISETGQGYNTGELFF.

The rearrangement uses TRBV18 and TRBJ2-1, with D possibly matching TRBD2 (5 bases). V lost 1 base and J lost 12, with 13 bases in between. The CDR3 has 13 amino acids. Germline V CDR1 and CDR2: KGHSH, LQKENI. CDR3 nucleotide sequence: TGTGCCAGCTCACCACGGGAGACGGCGGGGCAGTTCTTC. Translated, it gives CASSPRETAGQFF.

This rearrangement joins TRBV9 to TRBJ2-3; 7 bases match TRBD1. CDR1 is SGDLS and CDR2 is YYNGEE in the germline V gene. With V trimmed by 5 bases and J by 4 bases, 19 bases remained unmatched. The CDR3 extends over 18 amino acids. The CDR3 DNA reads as TGTGCCAGCAGTGAATCGTACGGGTGGGGACAGATAGCAGATACGCAGTATTTT. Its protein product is CASSESYGWGQIADTQYF.

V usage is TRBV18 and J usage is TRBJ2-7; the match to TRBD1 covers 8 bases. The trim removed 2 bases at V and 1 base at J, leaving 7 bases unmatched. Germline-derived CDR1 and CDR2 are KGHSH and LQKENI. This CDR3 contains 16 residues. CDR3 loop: CASSPTRTGMSYEQYF. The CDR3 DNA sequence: TGTGCCAGCTCACCAACCAGGACAGGGATGTCCTACGAGCAGTACTTC.

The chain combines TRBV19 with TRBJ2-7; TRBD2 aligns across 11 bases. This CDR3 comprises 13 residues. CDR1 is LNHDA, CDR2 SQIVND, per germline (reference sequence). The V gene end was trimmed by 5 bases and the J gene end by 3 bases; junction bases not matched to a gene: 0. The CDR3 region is CASSLAGGYEQYF. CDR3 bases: TGTGCCAGTAGTCTAGCGGGGGGCTACGAGCAGTACTTC.

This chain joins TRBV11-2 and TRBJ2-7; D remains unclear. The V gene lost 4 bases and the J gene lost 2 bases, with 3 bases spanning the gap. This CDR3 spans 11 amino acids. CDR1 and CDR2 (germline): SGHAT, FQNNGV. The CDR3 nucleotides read TGTGCCAGCAGCTCCACCTACGAGCAGTACTTC. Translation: CASSSTYEQYF.

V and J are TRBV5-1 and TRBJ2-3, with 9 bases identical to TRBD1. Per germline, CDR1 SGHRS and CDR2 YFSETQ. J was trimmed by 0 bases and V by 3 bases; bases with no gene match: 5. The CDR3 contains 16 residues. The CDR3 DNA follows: TGCGCCAGCAGCTCGGGACAGGGTACTAGCACAGATACGCAGTATTTT. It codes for CASSSGQGTSTDTQYF.

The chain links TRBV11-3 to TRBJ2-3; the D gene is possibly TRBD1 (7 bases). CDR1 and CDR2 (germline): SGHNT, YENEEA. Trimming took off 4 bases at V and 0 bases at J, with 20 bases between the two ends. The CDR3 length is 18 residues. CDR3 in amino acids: CASSSGPGDSPSTDTQYF. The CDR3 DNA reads TGTGCCAGCAGCTCCGGACCGGGGGACAGCCCTAGCACAGATACGCAGTATTTT. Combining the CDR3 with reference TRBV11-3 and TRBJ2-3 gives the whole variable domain EAGVVQSPRYKIIEKKQPVAFWCNPISGHNTLYWYLQNLGQGPELLIRYENEEAVDDSQLPKDRFSAERLKGVDSTLKIQPAELGDSAVYLCASSSGPGDSPSTDTQYFGPGTRLTVL.

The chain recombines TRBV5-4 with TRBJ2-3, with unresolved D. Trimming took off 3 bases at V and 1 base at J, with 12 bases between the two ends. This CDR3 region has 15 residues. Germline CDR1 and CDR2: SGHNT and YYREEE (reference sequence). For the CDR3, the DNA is TGTGCCAGCAGCTCAAGAGACTCCCGCACAGATACGCAGTATTTT. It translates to CASSSRDSRTDTQYF. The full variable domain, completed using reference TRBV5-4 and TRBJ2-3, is ETGVTQSPTHLIKTRGQQVTLRCSSQSGHNTVSWYQQALGQGPQFIFQYYREEENGRGNFPPRFSGLQFPNYSSELNVNALELDDSALYLCASSSRDSRTDTQYFGPGTRLTVL.

The CDR3 coding sequence is TGTGCCAGCAGCTTGGTTACACTAGCGGGAGGGCAAGAGACCCAGTACTTC. Translation: CASSLVTLAGGQETQYF. The chain has TRBV5-4 and TRBJ2-5; 13 bases are shared with TRBD2. The V segment lost 0 bases and the J segment 2 bases; nucleotides outside the gene matches: 4. The CDR3 spans 17 residues. Germline CDR1 and CDR2: SGHNT and YYREEE (reference sequence).

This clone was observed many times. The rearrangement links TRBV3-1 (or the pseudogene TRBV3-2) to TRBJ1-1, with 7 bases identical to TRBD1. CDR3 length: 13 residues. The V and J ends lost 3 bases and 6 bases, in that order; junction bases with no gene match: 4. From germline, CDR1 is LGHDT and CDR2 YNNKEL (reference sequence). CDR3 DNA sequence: TGTGCCAGCAGCCAGACAGGGTCGGCTGAAGCTTTCTTT. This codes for CASSQTGSAEAFF.

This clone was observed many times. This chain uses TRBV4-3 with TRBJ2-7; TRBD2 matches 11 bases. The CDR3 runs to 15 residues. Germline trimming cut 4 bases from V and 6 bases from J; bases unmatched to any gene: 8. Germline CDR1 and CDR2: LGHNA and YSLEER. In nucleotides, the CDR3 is TGCGCCAGCAGCCGCTACACCGGGACTAGCGGCGAGCAGTACTTC. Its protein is CASSRYTGTSGEQYF.

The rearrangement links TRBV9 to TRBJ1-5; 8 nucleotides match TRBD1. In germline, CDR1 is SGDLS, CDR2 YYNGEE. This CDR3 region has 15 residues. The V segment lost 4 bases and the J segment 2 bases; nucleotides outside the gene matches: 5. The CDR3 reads CASSLGQGRNQPQHF. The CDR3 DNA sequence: TGTGCCAGCAGCCTAGGACAGGGACGCAATCAGCCCCAGCATTTT.

In DNA, the CDR3 is TGCGCCAGCAGCTTTGGACAGGGTAAATACGAGCAGTACTTC. Its protein is CASSFGQGKYEQYF. This chain uses TRBV5-1 with TRBJ2-7; the match to TRBD1 covers 8 bases. Germline V gene lookup returns CDR1 SGHRS and CDR2 YFSETQ. V shed 2 bases, J shed 4 bases, and the junction held 5 bases outside the gene matches. The CDR3 sequence is 14 residues long.

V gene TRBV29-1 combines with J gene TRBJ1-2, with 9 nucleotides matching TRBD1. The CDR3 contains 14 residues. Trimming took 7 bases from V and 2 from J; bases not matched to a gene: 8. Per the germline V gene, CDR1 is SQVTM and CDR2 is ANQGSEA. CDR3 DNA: TGCAGCGCCGGACCCGGGACAGGGAACTATGGCTACACCTTC. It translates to CSAGPGTGNYGYTF.

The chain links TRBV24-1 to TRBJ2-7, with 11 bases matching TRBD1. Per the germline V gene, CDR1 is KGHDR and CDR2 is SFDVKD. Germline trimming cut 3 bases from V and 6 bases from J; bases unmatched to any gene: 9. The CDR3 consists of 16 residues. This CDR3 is CATSDTLGQGDLEQYF. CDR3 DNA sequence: TGTGCCACCAGTGATACCTTGGGACAGGGGGACCTCGAGCAGTACTTC.